This T cell receptor (beta chain) was recovered during a study of CD8+CD57+ T cells in acquired aplastic anemia. V dropped 5 bases and J dropped 7; count of bases not matched to a gene: 6. Per the germline V gene, CDR1 is SGHTA and CDR2 is FQGNSA. The CDR3 runs 14 residues. Profiling of TCR beta VDJ combinations and CDR3 sequences used genomic DNA as template. TCRdb used MiXCR to reprocess the reads, holding one entry per CDR3 protein. Here the sample spans about 180,000 distinct CDR3 sequences, over 40% being singletons. Sequenced patients had shown CD8+CD57+ cell expansion by flow cytometry. The sample was sorted CD4+, CD8+, or CD8+CD57+ T cells (not recorded which) from PBMCs. The chain uses TRBV7-2 and TRBJ2-7; TRBD1 matches at 12 bases. The receptor was isolated from a human donor with aplastic anemia. The CDR3 nucleotides are TGTGCCAGCAGCCCGGGACAGGGGGCGCGGGAGCAGTACTTC. Encoded protein: CASSPGQGAREQYF.